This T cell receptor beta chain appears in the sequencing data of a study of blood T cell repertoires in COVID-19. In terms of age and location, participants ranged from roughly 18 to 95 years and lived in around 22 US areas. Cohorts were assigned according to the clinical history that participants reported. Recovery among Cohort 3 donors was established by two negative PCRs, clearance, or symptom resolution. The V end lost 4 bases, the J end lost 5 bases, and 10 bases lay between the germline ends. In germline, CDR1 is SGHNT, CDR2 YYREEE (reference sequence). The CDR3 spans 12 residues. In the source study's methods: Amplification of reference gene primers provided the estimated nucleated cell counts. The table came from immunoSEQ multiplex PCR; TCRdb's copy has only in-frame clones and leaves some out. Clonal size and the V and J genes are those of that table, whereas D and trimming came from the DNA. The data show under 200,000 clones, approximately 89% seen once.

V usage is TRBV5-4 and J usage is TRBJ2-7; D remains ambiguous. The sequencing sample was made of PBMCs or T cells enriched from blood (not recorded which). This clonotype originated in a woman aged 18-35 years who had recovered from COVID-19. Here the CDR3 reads CASSPRGHEQYF. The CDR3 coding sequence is TGTGCCAGCAGCCCACGAGGCCACGAGCAGTACTTC.